The TCR beta chain under discussion was sequenced for a study of shared clonotypes between healthy human individuals. Per the study methods: As immunoSEQ supplied junction-only sequences (without quality scores), filtering differed. Only in-frame clones appear in the TCRdb table, and some are missing; sequencing was by immunoSEQ multiplex PCR. The V and J calls and clone size were taken over from that table, and D and trimming were inferred from the DNA. The profile covers about 710,000 clones, with about three quarters appearing a single time and 1.5% to 2% taken by the ten largest. This clone was counted between two and nine times. V dropped 5 bases and J dropped 7 bases, with 15 bases sitting between them. Germline assignment: CDR1 MDHEN and CDR2 SYDVKM. The CDR3 length is 14 residues.

The rearrangement links TRBV28 to TRBJ1-5; tentatively, D is TRBD1 (5 bases). The sequencing input was memory CD4+ T cells sorted from blood. Subset of the sample: CD45RA-negative fraction. The receptor was isolated from a woman in her twenties or thirties in good health. The CDR3 DNA reads TGTGCCAGCAGTGGGGGGAGTACCAACCAGCCCCAGCATTTT. It is translated as CASSGGSTNQPQHF.